In its sample, the clone carrying this T cell receptor beta chain was seen once. The data derive from a study of control samples from healthy donors and cancer patients. Clones were sequenced by immunoSEQ multiplex PCR, and TCRdb holds only the in-frame ones, with some missing. The sample contains 400,000 to 450,000 clones, 75% to 95% of which appear only once. The TCR comes from a middle-aged man with head and neck cancer. The sequenced sample was PBMCs.

CDR3 sequence: CASSVSLGTSGGYTDTQYF. The CDR3 DNA sequence: TGTGCCAGCAGCGTCTCATTGGGGACTAGCGGGGGTTACACAGATACGCAGTATTTT. The chain has TRBV9 and TRBJ2-3; 14 nucleotides line up with TRBD2. The CDR3 runs to 19 residues. J was trimmed by 2 bases and V by 2 bases; bases with no gene match: 10. The germline gives CDR1 SGDLS, CDR2 YYNGEE.